This note documents a single TCR beta chain sequence. TCRdb analysed the PCR reads with MiXCR anew, one entry per CDR3 protein. The table records about 93,000 distinct CDR3 sequences, roughly half of them present only once. These data belong to a study of CDR3 diversity in severe acne. The CDR3 runs 12 residues. Germline V gene sequence: CDR1 MGHDK, CDR2 SYGVNS. With 8 bases removed from V and 5 bases from J, the gap between germline ends came to 12 bases. The chain combines TRBV25-1 with TRBJ1-1; D gene ambiguous. What was sequenced was blood. This TCR derives from a male donor in good health, serving as a control. CDR3 nucleotide sequence: TGTGCCAGCGTAAGGGTATCGACTGAAGCTTTCTTT. It yields the protein CASVRVSTEAFF.